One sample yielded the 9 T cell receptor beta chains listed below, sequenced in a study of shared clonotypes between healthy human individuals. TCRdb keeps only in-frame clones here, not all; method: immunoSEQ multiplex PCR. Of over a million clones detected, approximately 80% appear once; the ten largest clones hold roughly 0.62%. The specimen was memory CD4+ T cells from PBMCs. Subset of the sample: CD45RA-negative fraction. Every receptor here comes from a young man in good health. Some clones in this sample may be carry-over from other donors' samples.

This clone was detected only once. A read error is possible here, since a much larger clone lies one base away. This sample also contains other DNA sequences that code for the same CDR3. CDR3 DNA: TGTGCCAGCAGCTTAGACAGGGCCACCGGGGAGCTGTTTTTT. This gives the protein CASSLDRATGELFF. The chain carries TRBV7-9 and TRBJ2-2, with D perhaps TRBD1 (6 bases). Germline V gives CDR1 SEHNR, CDR2 FQNEAQ (reference sequence). This CDR3 region has 14 residues. The ends were cut back, 1 base at V and 4 bases at J, with 7 bases in the middle. The complete variable domain, with remaining parts taken from reference TRBV7-9 and TRBJ2-2, reads DTGVSQNPRHKITKRGQNVTFRCDPISEHNRLYWYRQTLGQGPEFLTYFQNEAQLEKSRLLSDRFSAERPKGSFSTLEIQRTEQGDSAMYLCASSLDRATGELFFGEGSRLTVL.

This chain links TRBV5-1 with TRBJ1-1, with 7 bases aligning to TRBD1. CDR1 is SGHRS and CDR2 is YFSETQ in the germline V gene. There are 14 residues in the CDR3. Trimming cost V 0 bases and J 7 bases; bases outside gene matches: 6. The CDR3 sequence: CASSLELTGIEAFF. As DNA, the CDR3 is TGCGCCAGCAGCTTGGAGTTGACAGGGATTGAAGCTTTCTTT.

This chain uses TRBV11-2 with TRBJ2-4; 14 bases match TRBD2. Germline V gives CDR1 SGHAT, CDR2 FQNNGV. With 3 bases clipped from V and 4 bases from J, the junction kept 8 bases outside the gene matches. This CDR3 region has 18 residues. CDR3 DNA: TGTGCCAGCAGCTTTCCCGTCGGGACTAGCGGGGGTAAAAACATTCAGTACTTC. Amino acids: CASSFPVGTSGGKNIQYF.

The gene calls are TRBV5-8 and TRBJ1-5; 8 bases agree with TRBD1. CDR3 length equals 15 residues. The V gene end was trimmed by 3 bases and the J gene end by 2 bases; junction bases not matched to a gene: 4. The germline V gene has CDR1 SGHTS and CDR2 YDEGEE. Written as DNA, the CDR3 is TGTGCCAGCAGCTCGGACAGGGAGGGCAATCAGCCCCAGCATTTT. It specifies CASSSDREGNQPQHF.

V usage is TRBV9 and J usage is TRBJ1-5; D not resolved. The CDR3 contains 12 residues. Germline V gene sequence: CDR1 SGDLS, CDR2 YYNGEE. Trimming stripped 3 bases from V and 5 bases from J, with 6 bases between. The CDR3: CASSDGDQPQHF. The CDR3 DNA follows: TGTGCCAGCAGCGACGGAGATCAGCCCCAGCATTTT.

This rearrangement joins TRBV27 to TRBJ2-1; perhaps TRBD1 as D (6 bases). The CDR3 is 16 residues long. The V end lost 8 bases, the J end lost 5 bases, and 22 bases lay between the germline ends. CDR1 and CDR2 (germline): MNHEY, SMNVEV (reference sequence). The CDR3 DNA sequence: TGTGCCAGCCGTGGGGGCACTGGACTGCTAAACAATGAGCAGTTCTTC. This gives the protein CASRGGTGLLNNEQFF.

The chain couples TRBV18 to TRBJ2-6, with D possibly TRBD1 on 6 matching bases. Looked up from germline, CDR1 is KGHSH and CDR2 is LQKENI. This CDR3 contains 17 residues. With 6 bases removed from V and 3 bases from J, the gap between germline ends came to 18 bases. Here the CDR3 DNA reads TGTGCCAGCTCGCCAGGACAGAATGCTGGTGGGGCCAACGTCCTGACTTTC. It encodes CASSPGQNAGGANVLTF. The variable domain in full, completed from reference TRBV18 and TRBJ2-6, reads NAGVMQNPRHLVRRRGQEARLRCSPMKGHSHVYWYRQLPEEGLKFMVYLQKENIIDESGMPKERFSAEFPKEGPSILRIQQVVRGDSAAYFCASSPGQNAGGANVLTFGAGSRLTVL.

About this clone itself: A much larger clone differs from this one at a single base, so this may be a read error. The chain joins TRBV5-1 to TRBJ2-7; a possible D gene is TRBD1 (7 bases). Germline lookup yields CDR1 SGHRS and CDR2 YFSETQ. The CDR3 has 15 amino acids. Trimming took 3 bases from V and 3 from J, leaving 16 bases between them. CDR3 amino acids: CASSSVEGADYEQYF. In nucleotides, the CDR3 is TGCGCCAGCAGCTCGGTGGAGGGGGCTGACTACGAGCAGTACTTC. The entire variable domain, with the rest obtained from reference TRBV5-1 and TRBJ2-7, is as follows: KAGVTQTPRYLIKTRGQQVTLSCSPISGHRSVSWYQQTPGQGLQFLFEYFSETQRNKGNFPGRFSGRQFSNSRSEMNVSTLELGDSALYLCASSSVEGADYEQYFGPGTRLTVT.

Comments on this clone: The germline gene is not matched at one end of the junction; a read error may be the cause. The CDR3 sequence is CASSSGILEIQYF. In DNA form, the CDR3 reads TGTGCCAGCAGTTCAGGGATATTGGAGATCCAGTACTTC. This chain links TRBV6-5 with TRBJ2-5; tentatively, D is TRBD1 (5 bases). Germline V gene lookup returns CDR1 MNHEY and CDR2 SVGAGI. The CDR3 runs to 13 residues.